This T cell receptor beta chain was retrieved from a study of radiotherapy plus CTLA-4 blockade in lung cancer. Looking at the study overall: Patients showed objective responses in over 15% of cases, and disease control was achieved by less than 35%.

This table comes from immunoSEQ multiplex PCR, and its TCRdb copy is limited to in-frame clones, with some not included. The sample has roughly 110,000 clones; roughly 77% are singletons. The table lists this clone with a few counts. CDR1 is SGHNT and CDR2 is YYREEE in the germline V gene (reference sequence). V was pared by 0 bases and J by 8 bases, with 2 bases between. The CDR3 covers 11 residues. This receptor was taken from a human donor with non-small cell lung cancer that progressed on radiotherapy plus ipilimumab. Some clones in this sample may be carry-over from other donors' samples. The chain employs TRBV5-4 and TRBJ1-4, with D uncertain. Sample: peripheral blood, taken from a patient treated with radiotherapy plus ipilimumab. The CDR3 DNA sequence: TGTGCCAGCAGCTTGGGGGAAAAACTGTTTTTT. It specifies CASSLGEKLFF.